The TCR beta chain described here comes from a study of shared clonotypes between healthy human individuals. Whole-study context: CD4 naive cells filled three plates per donor, CD4 memory three, CD8 naive two and CD8 memory one. The study, taken as a whole, reports: Naive subsets usually exceeded memory subsets in estimated richness.

Worth noting for this clone: As yet, its antigen is unknown.

Looked up from germline, CDR1 is SGHKS and CDR2 is YYEKEE (reference sequence). Trimming removed 4 bases at V and 6 bases at J, with 13 bases between. The CDR3 spans 14 residues. Everyone who donated was a Caucasian adult who lived in Nashville, Tennessee. Some clones are missing from TCRdb's copy, which holds only in-frame ones; the method was immunoSEQ multiplex PCR. The sample includes 850,000 to 1,100,000 clones, 77% of them seen just once. This rearrangement joins TRBV5-5 to TRBJ1-4; D is unresolved. This clonotype was obtained from a young man in good health. Some clones in this sample may be carry-over from other donors' samples. Sequenced material: memory CD4+ T cells from PBMCs. Indicated subset: CD45RA-negative fraction. The CDR3 spells CASSPTRWDEKLFF. CDR3 sequence (DNA): TGTGCCAGCAGCCCCACCAGGTGGGATGAAAAACTGTTTTTT.